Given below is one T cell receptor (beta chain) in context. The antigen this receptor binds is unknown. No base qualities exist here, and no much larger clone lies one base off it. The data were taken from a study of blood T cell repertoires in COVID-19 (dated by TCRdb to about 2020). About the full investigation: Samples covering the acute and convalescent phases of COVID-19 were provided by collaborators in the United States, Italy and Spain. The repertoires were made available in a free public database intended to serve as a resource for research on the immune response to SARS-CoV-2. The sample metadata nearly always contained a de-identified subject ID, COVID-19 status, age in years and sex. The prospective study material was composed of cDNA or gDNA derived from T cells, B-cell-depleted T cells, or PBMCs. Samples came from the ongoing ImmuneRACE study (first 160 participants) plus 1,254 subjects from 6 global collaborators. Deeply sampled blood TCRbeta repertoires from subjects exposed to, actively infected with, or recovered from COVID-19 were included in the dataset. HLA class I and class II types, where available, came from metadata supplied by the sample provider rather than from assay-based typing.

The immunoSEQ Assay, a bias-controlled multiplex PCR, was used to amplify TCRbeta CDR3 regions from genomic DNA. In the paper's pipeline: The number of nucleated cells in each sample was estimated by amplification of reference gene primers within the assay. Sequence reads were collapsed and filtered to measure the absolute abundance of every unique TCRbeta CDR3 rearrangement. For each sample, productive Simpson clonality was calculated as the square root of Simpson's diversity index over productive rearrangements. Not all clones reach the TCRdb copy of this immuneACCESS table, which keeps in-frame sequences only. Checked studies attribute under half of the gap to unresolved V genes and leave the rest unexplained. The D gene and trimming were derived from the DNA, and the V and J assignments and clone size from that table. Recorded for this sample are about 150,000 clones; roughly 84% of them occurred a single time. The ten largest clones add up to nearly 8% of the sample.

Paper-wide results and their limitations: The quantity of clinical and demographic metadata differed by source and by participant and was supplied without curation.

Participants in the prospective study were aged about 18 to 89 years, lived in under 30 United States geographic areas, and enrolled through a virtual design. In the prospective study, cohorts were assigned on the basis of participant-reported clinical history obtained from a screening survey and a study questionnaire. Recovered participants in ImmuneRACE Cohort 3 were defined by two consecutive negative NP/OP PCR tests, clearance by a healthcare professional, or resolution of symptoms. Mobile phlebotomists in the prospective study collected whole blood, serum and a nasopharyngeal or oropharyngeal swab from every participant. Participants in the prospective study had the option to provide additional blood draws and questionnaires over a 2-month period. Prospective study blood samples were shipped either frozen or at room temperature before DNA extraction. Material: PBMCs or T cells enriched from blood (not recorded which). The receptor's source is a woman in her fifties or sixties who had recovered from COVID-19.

The CDR3 in this case is CASSLTPRGSYEQYF. In nucleotides, the sequence is TGTGCCAGCAGCCTAACCCCCAGGGGTTCCTACGAGCAGTACTTC. The sequence links TRBV13 to TRBJ2-7; a tentative D call is TRBD1 (6 bases match). The CDR3 goes from the cysteine to the phenylalanine over 15 residues. Only the CDR3 region is kept as DNA, spanning 45 bases read in frame from base 1. From the germline V gene (reference sequence), CDR1 is PRHDT and CDR2 is FYEKMQ. Deletion took 5 bases off V and 1 base off J, with a span of 15 bases between the germline ends.